This T cell receptor beta chain originates from a study of PD-L1 blockade in urothelial cancer. Study-level information: The patients first took atezolizumab in about 2014, receiving 1,200 mg intravenously every 3 weeks. Treatment start was followed by blood analysis at 3 weeks (second dose) and again at 6 weeks.

The CDR3 runs to 14 residues. The V segment lost 7 bases and the J segment 0 bases; nucleotides outside the gene matches: 4. Looked up from germline, CDR1 is MDHEN and CDR2 is SYDVKM. Repertoires were generated with immunoSEQ multiplex PCR, while TCRdb's copy carries only in-frame clones and drops some. The table has around 100,000 clones, approximately 91% seen once. The J gene is TRBJ1-2, the V gene TRBV28; 8 bases agree with TRBD1. This TCR derives from a woman over 75 with urothelial cancer. The sequencing here drew on PBMCs, taken around atezolizumab (anti-PD-L1) treatment. The CDR3: CASTPGQANYGYTF. As DNA, the CDR3 is TGTGCCAGCACCCCGGGACAGGCTAACTATGGCTACACCTTC.